Listed below are T cell receptor beta chains from one sample, sequenced in a study of T-cell memory formation after mild COVID-19. Each CDR3 protein is one row after TCRdb ran MiXCR on the 5' RACE reads. The table lists about 470,000 distinct CDR3 sequences, about 23% of them singletons. Sequencing was performed on PBMCs or a T cell subset sorted from them (not recorded which). The receptors were sampled from an adult woman who had mild COVID-19 (a few samples of this study predate the infection). Cell type and time point are not known. Both conserved end residues are part of each CDR3. The D gene is left open where the match is weak. Not every row has a clone size; where given, it reads once, few, many or a size class.

clone_size	d_call	v_call	j_call	cdr3_nt	cdr3_aa
.	.	TRBV30	TRBJ2-6	TGTGCCTGGAGTTTGAGCTCTGGGGCCAACGTCCTGACTTTC	CAWSLSSGANVLTF
.	TRBD1	TRBV12-3/TRBV12-4	TRBJ1-5	TGTGCCAGCAGGGACAGGCAAAATCAGCCCCAGCATTTT	CASRDRQNQPQHF
few	.	TRBV12-3/TRBV12-4	TRBJ2-2	TGTGCCAGCAGTTTTGGGGCTCGGGGACTGAACACCGGGGAGCTGTTTTTT	CASSFGARGLNTGELFF
.	TRBD2	TRBV4-3	TRBJ2-1	TGCGCCAGCAGCCAAGGGTCTAGCGGGAGCTATGAGCAGTTCTTC	CASSQGSSGSYEQFF
once	.	TRBV2	TRBJ2-3	TGTGCCAGCAGTGCGTTCGGCCTCAACACAGATACGCAGTATTTT	CASSAFGLNTDTQYF
.	.	TRBV6-6	TRBJ2-5	TGTGCCAGCAGTTACTCCACTGGACAGATTCAAGAGACCCAGTACTTC	CASSYSTGQIQETQYF
.	TRBD1	TRBV27	TRBJ2-1	TGTGCCAGCAGCCAGGGGACAGGGGGTCTCTACAATGAGCAGTTCTTC	CASSQGTGGLYNEQFF
.	.	TRBV3-1	TRBJ2-1	TGTGCCAGCAGCCAAGGTACGACCTACAATGAGCAGTTCTTC	CASSQGTTYNEQFF
few	.	TRBV28	TRBJ2-3	TGTGCCAGCAGTTTATCCGGCCAGGGAACGGGGACAGATACGCAGTATTTT	CASSLSGQGTGTDTQYF
few	.	TRBV30	TRBJ1-3	TGTGCCCTAGGGCTCTCTGGAAACACCATATATTTT	CALGLSGNTIYF